This T cell receptor (beta chain) was captured by sequencing in a study of vaccination and CD4 T cells after COVID-19. The assay that was used to sequence DNA from cultured CD4+ T cells was the Oncomine TCR Beta short-read assay. One entry per CDR3 protein, called by TCRdb with MiXCR from the PCR reads. The sample lists about 16,000 distinct CDR3 sequences, less than 60% occurring once. Notes on this clonotype: Its antigen is still unknown.

Treatment denoted: roughly 10-day PBMC culture with coronavirus spike peptide pools or control peptides (ViraFEST assay). The CDR3 is made up of 19 amino acids. Sequenced material: CD4+ T cells from blood, cultured in vitro, taken before SARS-CoV-2 vaccination. This TCR derives from a human donor who had recovered from COVID-19. This chain connects TRBV12-2 to TRBJ2-5; the listed D gene, TRBD2, was not tested against the DNA. TRBV12-2 is a pseudogene segment. This CDR3 reads CASRPLGTSGDKVKETQYF. The CDR3 nucleotides are TGTGCAAGTCGCCCCCTTGGGACTAGCGGGGATAAGGTGAAAGAGACCCAGTACTTC.